What follows are 17 T cell receptor beta chains derived from one specimen sequenced in a study of shared clonotypes between healthy human individuals (dated by TCRdb to about 2020). Libraries were prepared through the immunoSEQ multiplex PCR assay. What TCRdb holds here is the immuneACCESS table cut down to in-frame rearrangements. Part of the clones is not present; checked against another copy, under half of the missing clones reflect an unresolved V gene, and the others are unexplained. The sample profile shows 2,500,000 or so clones; 93% of them were found once. The ten biggest clones cover roughly 0.36% of the sample. The sample was naive CD4+ T cells from PBMCs. The label giving this sample's cell subset or site can be read as: CD45RA+ positively selected. The source of these receptors is a man aged 18 to 30 in good health. Some clones in this sample may be carry-over from other donors' samples.

The V and J genes are TRBV27 and TRBJ2-7, with 10 bases aligning to TRBD1. Losses at the gene ends were 6 bases for V and 3 bases for J; bases not matched to a gene: 8. This CDR3 spans 15 amino acids. Germline CDR1 MNHEY, CDR2 SMNVEV (reference sequence). CDR3 sequence reads: CASSPFGTGDYEQYF. The CDR3 DNA reads as TGTGCCAGCAGCCCCTTTGGGACAGGGGACTACGAGCAGTACTTC.

The rearrangement links TRBV7-9 to TRBJ2-3, with 8 bases fitting TRBD2. Looked up from germline, CDR1 is SEHNR and CDR2 is FQNEAQ (reference sequence). V lost 4 bases and J lost 0; bases outside the gene matches: 15. The length of the CDR3 is 19 residues. DNA for the CDR3: TGTGCCAGCAGCTCACGACTGAATTCTAGCGGGTCTAGCACAGATACGCAGTATTTT. As protein: CASSSRLNSSGSSTDTQYF.

The rearrangement links TRBV28 to TRBJ2-2, with a possible D match to TRBD1 (6 bases). Germline values: CDR1 MDHEN, CDR2 SYDVKM. The ends were cut back, 6 bases at V and 6 bases at J, with 14 bases in the middle. The CDR3 runs 14 residues. The CDR3 loop reads CASRLGGAAGELFF. The CDR3 nucleotides read TGTGCCAGCAGGCTTGGGGGCGCGGCCGGGGAGCTGTTTTTT.

On this clone itself: Within the sample, other DNA sequences also encode this same CDR3. The chain is built from TRBV29-1 and TRBJ2-7, with D possibly matching TRBD1 (6 bases). Germline CDR1 and CDR2: SQVTM and ANQGSEA. The CDR3 has 12 residues. The V and J ends lost 4 bases and 3 bases respectively, with 10 bases between them. CDR3 region: CSVVSQGYEQYF. Here the CDR3 DNA reads TGCAGCGTTGTGTCACAGGGCTACGAGCAGTACTTC.

This clone was counted once. The chain recombines TRBV19 with TRBJ2-7; D call uncertain. Germline V gene sequence: CDR1 LNHDA, CDR2 SQIVND (reference sequence). With 5 bases removed from V and 1 base from J, the gap between germline ends came to 18 bases. CDR3 size: 16 residues. This CDR3 reads CASSFYPGLGSYEQYF. In nucleotides, the CDR3 is TGTGCCAGTAGTTTTTACCCGGGTCTGGGTTCCTACGAGCAGTACTTC.

The V and J genes are TRBV29-1 and TRBJ1-4; TRBD1 matches at 7 bases. This CDR3 has 13 amino acids. From germline, CDR1 is SQVTM and CDR2 ANQGSEA. V was pared by 5 bases and J by 5 bases, with 5 bases of the junction left unmatched. CDR3 residues: CSVSQGRNEKLFF. The CDR3 DNA reads as TGCAGCGTTTCACAGGGGCGCAATGAAAAACTGTTTTTT.

CDR3 coding DNA: TGTGCCAGCAGCCCCCGCGGAGAAGGCGACGAGCAGTACTTC. It translates to CASSPRGEGDEQYF. This rearrangement joins TRBV4-2 to TRBJ2-7, with D unclear. The CDR3 runs 14 residues. The germline V and J ends were trimmed by 4 bases and 5 bases, with 15 bases remaining between them. The germline gives CDR1 LGHNA, CDR2 YNFKEQ.

The gene calls are TRBV25-1 and TRBJ2-5; TRBD1 matches at 9 bases. TRBJ2-7 matches the DNA end more closely, so the J call is doubtful. Germline-derived CDR1 and CDR2 are MGHDK and SYGVNS. The CDR3 runs 14 residues. The CDR3, as DNA: TGTGCCAGCAGTGCGGGGACAGGGAGGTACGAGCAGTACTTC. It specifies CASSAGTGRYEQYF.

The gene calls are TRBV5-4 and TRBJ1-5, with TRBD1 as a possible D gene (6 bases). The V and J ends lost 9 bases and 0 bases respectively, with 13 bases between them. Germline assignment: CDR1 SGHNT and CDR2 YYREEE (reference sequence). This CDR3 region has 14 residues. The CDR3, as DNA: TGTGCCACCCACTTAGGGGGTAGCAATCAGCCCCAGCATTTT. This gives the protein CATHLGGSNQPQHF.

The chain carries TRBV10-3 and TRBJ1-4; 10 positions match TRBD1. Germline lookup yields CDR1 ENHRY and CDR2 SYGVKD. V shed 6 bases, J shed 6 bases, and the junction held 4 bases outside the gene matches. CDR3 length: 14 residues. CDR3 nucleotide sequence: TGTGCCATCAGCGACAGGGGGCCGGATGAAAAACTGTTTTTT. Protein product: CAISDRGPDEKLFF.

This sequence joins TRBV6-5 and TRBJ2-3, with unresolved D. The CDR3 runs 14 residues. Germline V lookup: CDR1 MNHEY, CDR2 SVGAGI. V shed 5 bases and J shed 2 bases, with 11 bases lying between them. CDR3 sequence reads: CASSPNIYTDTQYF. CDR3 DNA: TGTGCCAGCAGTCCCAACATATACACAGATACGCAGTATTTT.

Only a few counts were recorded for this clone. J is TRBJ1-1 and V is TRBV7-6, with 9 bases matching TRBD1. The CDR3 is 14 amino acids. CDR1 and CDR2 from the germline V gene are SGHVS and FNYEAQ. Germline trimming cut 5 bases from V and 4 bases from J; bases unmatched to any gene: 5. The CDR3 nucleotides read TGTGCCAGCAGCCCGCTGGACAGGGGCACTGAAGCTTTCTTT. Translated, it gives CASSPLDRGTEAFF. The whole variable domain, remainder taken from reference TRBV7-6 and TRBJ1-1, is GAGVSQSPRYKVTKRGQDVALRCDPISGHVSLYWYRQALGQGPEFLTYFNYEAQQDKSGLPNDRFSAERPEGSISTLTIQRTEQRDSAMYRCASSPLDRGTEAFFGQGTRLTVV.

V and J are TRBV9 and TRBJ2-2; 8 nucleotides line up with TRBD2. The CDR3 has 16 amino acids. Germline V gene data show CDR1 as SGDLS and CDR2 as YYNGEE. Germline trimming cut 6 bases from V and 6 bases from J; bases unmatched to any gene: 13. The CDR3, as DNA: TGTGCCAGCAAGCCAGGTCCGGGGGGGTTCCCCGGGGAGCTGTTTTTT. This translates into CASKPGPGGFPGELFF.

The chain has TRBV7-2 and TRBJ2-2; 9 bases fit TRBD2. Germline V CDR1 and CDR2: SGHTA, FQGNSA. Losses at the gene ends were 4 bases for V and 7 bases for J; bases not matched to a gene: 10. This CDR3 spans 16 amino acids. The CDR3 spells CASSSVAGEVHGELFF. CDR3 coding DNA: TGTGCCAGCAGCTCCGTAGCGGGAGAGGTTCACGGGGAGCTGTTTTTT.

V is TRBV5-4 and J is TRBJ2-1; 9 bases map to TRBD1. The germline gives CDR1 SGHNT, CDR2 YYREEE (reference sequence). CDR3 length: 17 residues. V shed 0 bases and J 3 bases; nucleotides not matched to a gene: 7. This chain's CDR3 is CASSLAPTGGSYNEQFF. The CDR3 coding sequence is TGTGCCAGCAGCTTGGCTCCGACAGGGGGTAGCTACAATGAGCAGTTCTTC.

The chain links TRBV10-2 to TRBJ2-7; tentative D call: TRBD2 (5 bases). This CDR3 is 13 amino acids long. Looked up from germline, CDR1 is WSHSY and CDR2 is SAAADI. V lost 3 bases and J lost 3, with 9 bases in between. The CDR3 spells CASSDLDFYEQYF. DNA for the CDR3: TGCGCCAGCAGTGACCTGGACTTCTACGAGCAGTACTTC.

This chain connects TRBV19 to TRBJ1-5, with D possibly being TRBD1 (5 bases). V gave up 7 bases and J gave up 4 bases, with 11 bases separating them. CDR3 length equals 13 residues. Germline V lookup: CDR1 LNHDA, CDR2 SQIVND (reference sequence). The CDR3 DNA reads TGTGCCAGTACCTCGACAGTGAATCAGCCCCAGCATTTT. Residues: CASTSTVNQPQHF.